This T cell receptor (beta chain) was sequenced during a study of shared clonotypes between healthy human individuals. The germline gives CDR1 MGHRA, CDR2 YSYEKL. The CDR3 is 17 residues long. With V trimmed by 4 bases and J by 1 base, 10 bases remained unmatched. The method was immunoSEQ multiplex PCR; TCRdb's version includes in-frame clones alone and lacks a portion of them. The table has about 2.4 million clones, roughly 93% seen once; the top ten hold more than 0.35%. This TCR was recovered from a man between 18 and 35 years old in good health. Some clones in this sample may be carry-over from other donors' samples. The chain recombines TRBV4-1 with TRBJ2-7, with 10 nucleotides matching TRBD2. Sequenced material: naive CD4+ T cells from PBMCs. Noted subset: CD45RA+ positively selected. The CDR3 region has the DNA TGCGCCAGCAGCCTCCCCAGACCGACTAGCGGGTCCTACGAGCAGTACTTC. It specifies CASSLPRPTSGSYEQYF.